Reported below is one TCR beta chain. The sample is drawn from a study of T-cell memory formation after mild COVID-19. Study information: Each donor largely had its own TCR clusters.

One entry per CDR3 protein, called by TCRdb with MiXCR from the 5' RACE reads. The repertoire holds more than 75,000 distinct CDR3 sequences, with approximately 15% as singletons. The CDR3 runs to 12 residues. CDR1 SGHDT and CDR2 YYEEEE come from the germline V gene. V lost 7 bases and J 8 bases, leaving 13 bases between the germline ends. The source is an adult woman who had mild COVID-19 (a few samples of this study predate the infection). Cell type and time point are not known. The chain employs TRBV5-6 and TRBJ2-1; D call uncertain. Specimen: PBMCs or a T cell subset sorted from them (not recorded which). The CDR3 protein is CASFSLVDEQFF. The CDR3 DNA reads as TGTGCCAGCTTTTCCCTAGTGGATGAGCAGTTCTTC.